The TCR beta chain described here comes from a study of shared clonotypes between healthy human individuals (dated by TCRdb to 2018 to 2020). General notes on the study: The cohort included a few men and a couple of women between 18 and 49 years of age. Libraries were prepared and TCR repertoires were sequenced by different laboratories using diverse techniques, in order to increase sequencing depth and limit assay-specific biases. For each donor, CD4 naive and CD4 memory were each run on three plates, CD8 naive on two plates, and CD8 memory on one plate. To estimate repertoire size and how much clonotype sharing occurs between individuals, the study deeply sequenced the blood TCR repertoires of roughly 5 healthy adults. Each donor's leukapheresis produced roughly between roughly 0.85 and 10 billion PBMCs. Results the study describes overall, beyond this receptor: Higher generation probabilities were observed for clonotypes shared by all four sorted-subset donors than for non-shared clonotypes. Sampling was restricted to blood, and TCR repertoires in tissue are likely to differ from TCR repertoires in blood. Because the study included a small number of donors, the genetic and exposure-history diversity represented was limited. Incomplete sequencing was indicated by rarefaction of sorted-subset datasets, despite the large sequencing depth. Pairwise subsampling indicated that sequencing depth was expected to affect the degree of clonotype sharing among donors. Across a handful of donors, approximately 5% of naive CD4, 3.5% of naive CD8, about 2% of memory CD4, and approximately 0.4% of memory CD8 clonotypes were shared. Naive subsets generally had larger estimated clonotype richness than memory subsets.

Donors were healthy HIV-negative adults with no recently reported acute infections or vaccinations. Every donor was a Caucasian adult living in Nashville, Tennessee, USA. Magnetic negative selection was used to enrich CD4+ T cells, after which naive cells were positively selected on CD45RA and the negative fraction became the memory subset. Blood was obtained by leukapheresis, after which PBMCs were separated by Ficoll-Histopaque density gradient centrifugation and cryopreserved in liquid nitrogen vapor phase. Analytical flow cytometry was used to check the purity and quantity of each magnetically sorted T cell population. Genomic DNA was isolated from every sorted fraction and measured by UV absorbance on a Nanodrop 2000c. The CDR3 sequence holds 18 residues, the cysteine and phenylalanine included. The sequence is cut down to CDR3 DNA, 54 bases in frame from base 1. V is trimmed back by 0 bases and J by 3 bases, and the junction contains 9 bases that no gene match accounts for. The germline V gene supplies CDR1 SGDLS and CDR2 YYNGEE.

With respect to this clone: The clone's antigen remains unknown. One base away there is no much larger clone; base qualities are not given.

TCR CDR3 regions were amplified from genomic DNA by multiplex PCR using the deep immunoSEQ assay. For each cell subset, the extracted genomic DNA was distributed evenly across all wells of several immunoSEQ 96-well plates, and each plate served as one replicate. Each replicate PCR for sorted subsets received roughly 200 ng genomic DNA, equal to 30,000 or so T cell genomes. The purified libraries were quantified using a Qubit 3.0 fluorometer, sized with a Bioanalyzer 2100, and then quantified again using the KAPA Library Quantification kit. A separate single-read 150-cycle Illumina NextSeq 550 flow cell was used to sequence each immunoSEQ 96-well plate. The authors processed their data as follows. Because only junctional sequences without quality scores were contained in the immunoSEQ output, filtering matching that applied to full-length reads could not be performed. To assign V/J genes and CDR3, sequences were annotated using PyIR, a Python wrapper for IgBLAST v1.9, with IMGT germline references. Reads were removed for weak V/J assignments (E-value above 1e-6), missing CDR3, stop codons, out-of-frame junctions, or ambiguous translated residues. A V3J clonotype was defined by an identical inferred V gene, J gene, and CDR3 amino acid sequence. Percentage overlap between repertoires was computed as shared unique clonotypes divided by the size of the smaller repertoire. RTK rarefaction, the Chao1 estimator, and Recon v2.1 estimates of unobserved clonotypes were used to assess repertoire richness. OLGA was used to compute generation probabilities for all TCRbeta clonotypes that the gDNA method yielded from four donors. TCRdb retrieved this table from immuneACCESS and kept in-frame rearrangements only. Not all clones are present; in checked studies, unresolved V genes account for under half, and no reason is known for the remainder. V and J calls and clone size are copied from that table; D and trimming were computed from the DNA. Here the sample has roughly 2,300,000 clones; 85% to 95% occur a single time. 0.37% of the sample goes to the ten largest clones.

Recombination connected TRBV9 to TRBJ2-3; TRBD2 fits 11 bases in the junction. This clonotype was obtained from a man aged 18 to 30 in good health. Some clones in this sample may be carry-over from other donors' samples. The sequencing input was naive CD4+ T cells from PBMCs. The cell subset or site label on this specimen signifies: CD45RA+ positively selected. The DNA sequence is TGTGCCAGCAGCGTAGCCCCCTTTACTAGCGGGAGAACAGATACGCAGTATTTT. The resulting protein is CASSVAPFTSGRTDTQYF. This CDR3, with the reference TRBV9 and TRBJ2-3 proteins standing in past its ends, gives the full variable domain DSGVTQTPKHLITATGQRVTLRCSPRSGDLSVYWYQQSLDQGLQFLIQYYNGEERAKGNILERFSAQQFPDLHSELNLSSLELGDSALYFCASSVAPFTSGRTDTQYFGPGTRLTVL.